This T cell receptor delta chain derives from a study of gamma-delta chains in newborns, infants, children. Study at large: Innate gammadelta T cells reportedly expand polyclonally right after birth, driven by microbial exposure, per the title.

TCRdb re-processed the reads via CATT. The sample consists of approximately 2,300 delta-chain clones, roughly 7% of them appearing once. In germline, CDR1 is GEAIGNYY, CDR2 EKD. This CDR3 region has 17 residues. The table lists this clone with a few counts. A read error is likely here: a far larger clone is one base away. The sample contains more than one DNA sequence encoding this CDR3. Sequencing used blood. The chain recombines TRDV2 with TRDJ2, with 7 bases that match TRDD2. The sequence came from a child who was a newborn, infant or young child, either healthy, febrile or measles-vaccinated (not recorded which). The CDR3 reads CACDGVGPSFLTAQLFF. The CDR3 bases are TGTGCCTGTGACGGCGTTGGCCCTTCCTTTTTGACGGCACAACTCTTCTTT.